This T cell receptor (beta chain) was observed in a study of control samples from healthy donors and cancer patients. Clones were read by immunoSEQ multiplex PCR, and TCRdb kept only the in-frame ones, dropping some. Of 130,000 or so clones in the sample, 89% were seen once. There are 14 residues in the CDR3. V lost 5 bases and J lost 4, with 11 bases in between. Germline V gene data show CDR1 as SGHNT and CDR2 as YENEEA. The sequencing input was PBMCs. The sequence derives from a man aged 50-60 years with head and neck cancer. The chain carries TRBV11-3 and TRBJ2-2, with D perhaps matching TRBD1 or TRBD2 (5 bases each). CDR3 DNA sequence: TGTGCCAGCAGCCCGGGGCAGACCACCGGGGAGCTGTTTTTT. It is translated as CASSPGQTTGELFF. The full variable domain, with the rest looked up from reference TRBV11-3 and TRBJ2-2, is EAGVVQSPRYKIIEKKQPVAFWCNPISGHNTLYWYLQNLGQGPELLIRYENEEAVDDSQLPKDRFSAERLKGVDSTLKIQPAELGDSAVYLCASSPGQTTGELFFGEGSRLTVL.